Listed below are T cell receptor beta chains from one sample, sequenced in a study of blood T cell repertoires in COVID-19. TCRdb keeps only in-frame clones here, not all; method: immunoSEQ multiplex PCR. The table includes just over 25,000 clones, approximately 87% detected once. Material for sequencing was peripheral blood. These receptors were obtained from a human donor in a cohort sampled during active COVID-19. CDR3s include the opening cysteine and the closing phenylalanine or tryptophan.

V gene	J gene	CDR3 protein
TRBV5-4	TRBJ2-1	CASSSGTSGAYNEQFF
TRBV18	TRBJ2-5	CASSLGQVQETQYF
TRBV19	TRBJ2-1	CASSPGQSYNEQFF
TRBV7-2	TRBJ2-7	CASSLEAGLVYEQYF
TRBV5-4	TRBJ2-2	CASSTPTGGRRTGELFF
TRBV7-9	TRBJ1-1	CASSSGTGRLEHTEAFF
TRBV5-6	TRBJ2-5	CASSTGTEQETQYF
TRBV9	TRBJ2-7	CASSVGGTSGYEQYF
TRBV7-9	TRBJ2-7	CASSSTGPSSYEQYF
TRBV11-2	TRBJ2-4	CASSLRGQTKNIQYF
TRBV13	TRBJ2-1	CASRPWTSGLSSYNEQFF
TRBV29-1	TRBJ2-7	CSVEGLAAAGLYEQYF
TRBV5-5	TRBJ2-3	CASRGLPFLTDTQYF
TRBV5-6	TRBJ2-4	CASSSWSVGTSRDIQYF
TRBV6-6	TRBJ1-3	CASRSQGTGNTIYF
TRBV19	TRBJ2-1	CASRDVTGAYNEQFF
TRBV7-9	TRBJ2-4	CASSLDWEEGNIQYF
TRBV19	TRBJ2-7	CASKEGGASSEQYF
TRBV2	TRBJ2-5	CASSLGLEETQYF
TRBV10-3	TRBJ2-3	CAIGTSSDTQYF
TRBV6-5	TRBJ2-7	CASSYRDYPSEQYF
TRBV7-2	TRBJ2-1	CASSPWGGGKNEQFF
TRBV19	TRBJ1-2	CASRLRGDYGYTF
TRBV2	TRBJ1-1	CASSESDRGVGLVRGVTEAFF
TRBV5-4	TRBJ2-2	CASSPPGQGNTGELFF
TRBV18	TRBJ2-2	CASSPPIRLAGGNTGELFF
TRBV7-2	TRBJ2-7	CASQSGYEQYF
TRBV2	TRBJ1-1	CASSIQSNTEAFF